The 7 T cell receptor beta chains given below trace back to one sample, sequenced in a study of T cells in localized non-small cell lung cancer. The protocol was immunoSEQ multiplex PCR, while the TCRdb copy is restricted to in-frame clones and leaves out a portion. The data hold around 45,000 clones, with approximately 86% observed a single time. The specimen was PBMCs, collected before any cancer treatment. Receptors were obtained from a man between 40 and 70 years old with stage II lung adenocarcinoma.

The chain joins TRBV6-5 to TRBJ2-1, with D perhaps TRBD2 (6 bases). Per the germline V gene, CDR1 is MNHEY and CDR2 is SVGAGI. CDR3 length equals 15 residues. V dropped 0 bases and J dropped 8 bases, with 14 bases sitting between them. CDR3 residues: CASSYSASTSYEQFF. For the CDR3, the DNA is TGTGCCAGCAGTTACTCGGCTTCTACTAGCTATGAGCAGTTCTTC.

The chain combines TRBV5-1 with TRBJ2-5; 12 bases fit TRBD2. The CDR3 length is 15 residues. Trimming removed 2 bases from V and 6 bases from J; junction bases left unmatched: 5. Germline CDR1 is SGHRS and CDR2 is YFSETQ. The CDR3 coding sequence is TGCGCCAGCAGCTTAGCTAGCGGGGGGGCACAGACCCAGTACTTC. It yields the protein CASSLASGGAQTQYF.

This clone appeared once. V is TRBV27 and J is TRBJ2-3, with D possibly matching TRBD2 (5 bases). The CDR3 consists of 15 residues. Per germline, CDR1 MNHEY and CDR2 SMNVEV (reference sequence). The V and J ends lost 6 bases and 2 bases respectively, with 15 bases between them. The CDR3 coding sequence is TGTGCCAGCAGGTCTCCTAGAGGGTCCACAGATACGCAGTATTTT. It translates to CASRSPRGSTDTQYF.

The genes are TRBV4-1 and TRBJ1-1, with 9 bases lining up with TRBD1. CDR1 MGHRA and CDR2 YSYEKL come from the germline V gene. CDR3 size: 17 residues. J gave up 2 bases and V 2 bases, and 9 bases lay outside the gene matches. CDR3 amino acids: CASSQFGTGLFNTEAFF. The DNA of the CDR3 is TGCGCCAGCAGCCAATTTGGGACAGGGCTATTCAACACTGAAGCTTTCTTT.

This clone was counted a single time. This chain joins TRBV6-1 and TRBJ2-3; tentative D call: TRBD1 (7 bases). Germline assignment: CDR1 MNHNS and CDR2 SASEGT. The CDR3 contains 15 residues. V lost 3 bases and J 3 bases, leaving 13 bases between the germline ends. CDR3 amino acids: CASSDQGGVTDTQYF. In DNA, the CDR3 is TGTGCCAGCAGTGATCAGGGGGGTGTAACAGATACGCAGTATTTT.

The V and J genes are TRBV19 and TRBJ1-5; TRBD1 might be the D (5 bases). The germline V and J ends were trimmed by 3 bases and 0 bases, with 9 bases remaining between them. Looked up from germline, CDR1 is LNHDA and CDR2 is SQIVND (reference sequence). The CDR3 covers 15 residues. CDR3 amino acids: CASSITGLSNQPQHF. The CDR3 coding sequence is TGTGCCAGTAGTATCACAGGACTTAGCAATCAGCCCCAGCATTTT.

This chain uses TRBV5-1 with TRBJ2-3, with 8 bases identical to TRBD2. V lost 4 bases, J lost 4 bases, and 5 bases stayed unmatched. CDR1 is SGHRS, CDR2 YFSETQ, per germline. The CDR3 has 14 amino acids. CDR3 sequence (DNA): TGCGCCAGCAGCCCTGGACTAGCCCCAGATACGCAGTATTTT. It encodes CASSPGLAPDTQYF.